A selection of T cell receptor beta chains follows, all from one sample in a study of blood T cells in healthy people across ages. TCRdb passed the 5' RACE reads through MiXCR, listing each CDR3 protein once. The sample records 1.8 million or so distinct CDR3 sequences, 39% being singletons. The sample taken for sequencing was blood. The origin of the receptors is a human donor in good health. CDR3s leave out the opening cysteine and the closing phenylalanine or tryptophan.

CDR3,J,V
ASSFGGGTGANVLT,TRBJ2-6,TRBV12-3/TRBV12-4
ASSLQAYGYT,TRBJ1-2,TRBV7-2
ASSIWDTSNQPQH,TRBJ1-5,TRBV19
ATKNTGELF,TRBJ2-2,TRBV24-1
ASSARGTPNNEQF,TRBJ2-1,TRBV9
ASSQWSYSGANVLT,TRBJ2-6,TRBV14
ASSRGQGLNEQY,TRBJ2-7,TRBV9
ASRREGLLGELF,TRBJ2-2,TRBV6-5
ATSRGMRAEVHEQY,TRBJ2-7,TRBV15
ASSLGYRGTTETF,TRBJ1-1,TRBV6-6
ATSDLSAKEGLWNEQF,TRBJ2-1,TRBV24-1
ASSPTGYGYEQY,TRBJ2-7,TRBV3-1
ASSQRGVGSTDTQY,TRBJ2-3,TRBV7-9
SFLRQGDEQY,TRBJ2-7,TRBV29-1
ASSPGQGASETQY,TRBJ2-5,TRBV3-1
ASRDLAIETQY,TRBJ2-5,TRBV27
AGERQGADTQY,TRBJ2-3,TRBV5-8
AISQADRVGNQPQH,TRBJ1-5,TRBV10-3
ASSRDSLDIQY,TRBJ2-4,TRBV5-1
SARDLWGKSTDTQY,TRBJ2-3,TRBV20-1
ASSLASGTLTYERY,TRBJ2-7,TRBV5-1
ASSPTRGAGYIQY,NA,TRBV3-1
AINRDRDDDEQY,TRBJ2-7,TRBV10-3
ASSVRRDQETQY,TRBJ2-5,TRBV9
ASSPPPGQPHEQY,NA,TRBV28
ASRLGPIQETQY,TRBJ2-5,TRBV2
ASSLRVSRAEAF,TRBJ1-1,TRBV12-3/TRBV12-4
ASSLGMNEQF,TRBJ2-1,TRBV7-9